The 27 T cell receptor beta chains presented below share a single source sample, sequenced in a study of shared clonotypes between healthy human individuals. CD45RO-negative cells were positively selected for CCR7, leaving out terminally differentiated effector memory CD45RA+ cells. Profiled with immunoSEQ multiplex PCR; TCRdb holds only in-frame clones, not every one. The sample holds about 2.2 million clones; 90% to 95% are singletons and the top ten take around 1.7%. Sequencing was carried out using naive CD8+ T cells from PBMCs. The receptors shown here come from a man younger than 30 in good health. Some clones in this sample may be carry-over from other donors' samples.

The chain links TRBV7-9 to TRBJ2-3; no clear D. CDR1 is SEHNR, CDR2 FQNEAQ, per germline (reference sequence). Trimming removed 1 base at V and 1 base at J, with 12 bases between. The CDR3 sequence is 16 residues long. The CDR3 protein is CASSLVAVAGTDTQYF. CDR3 in DNA: TGTGCCAGCAGCTTAGTCGCGGTGGCGGGCACAGATACGCAGTATTTT.

Concerning this clone itself: The same CDR3 can be traced to other DNA sequences in this sample. J is TRBJ2-7 and V is TRBV28, with a possible D match to TRBD1 (5 bases). The CDR3 extends over 14 amino acids. CDR1 and CDR2 from the germline V gene are MDHEN and SYDVKM. The germline V and J ends were trimmed by 3 bases and 0 bases, with 9 bases remaining between them. CDR3 region: CASSFQGSSYEQYF. As DNA, the CDR3 is TGTGCCAGCAGTTTCCAGGGAAGCTCCTACGAGCAGTACTTC. Full variable domain (rest looked up from reference TRBV28 and TRBJ2-7): DVKVTQSSRYLVKRTGEKVFLECVQDMDHENMFWYRQDPGLGLRLIYFSYDVKMKEKGDIPEGYSVSREKKERFSLILESASTNQTSMYLCASSFQGSSYEQYFGPGTRLTVT.

This clone has just one count. This chain uses TRBV6-1 with TRBJ2-7; 11 bases are shared with TRBD2. V dropped 7 bases and J dropped 2; count of bases not matched to a gene: 4. The CDR3 covers 14 residues. Looked up from germline, CDR1 is MNHNS and CDR2 is SASEGT. The CDR3 DNA sequence: TGTGCCAGCACCTGGGGACTAGCGGCCTACGAGCAGTACTTC. Its protein product is CASTWGLAAYEQYF.

The chain employs TRBV5-5 and TRBJ1-1; 7 bases match TRBD1. The CDR3 loop spans 15 amino acids. Germline trimming cut 4 bases from V and 1 base from J; bases unmatched to any gene: 7. CDR1 is SGHKS and CDR2 is YYEKEE in the germline V gene (reference sequence). The CDR3 coding sequence is TGTGCCAGCAGCAGGGACAGAATTACGAACACTGAAGCTTTCTTT. Translation gives CASSRDRITNTEAFF.

This clone has more than one count but fewer than ten. The rearrangement uses TRBV19 and TRBJ1-1; TRBD1 might be the D (5 bases). The CDR3 is 12 amino acids. V gave up 7 bases and J gave up 5 bases, with 11 bases separating them. Germline V gene lookup returns CDR1 LNHDA and CDR2 SQIVND (reference sequence). Here the CDR3 reads CASKGRGTEAFF. CDR3 coding DNA: TGTGCCAGTAAGGGGAGGGGAACTGAAGCTTTCTTT. The full variable domain, in which reference TRBV19 and TRBJ1-1 provide the parts outside the CDR3, is DGGITQSPKYLFRKEGQNVTLSCEQNLNHDAMYWYRQDPGQGLRLIYYSQIVNDFQKGDIAEGYSVSREKKESFPLTVTSAQKNPTAFYLCASKGRGTEAFFGQGTRLTVV.

This chain's CDR3 is CASSPGANIQYF. The CDR3 DNA reads as TGCGCCAGCAGCCCCGGCGCAAACATTCAGTACTTC. This sequence joins TRBV10-2 and TRBJ2-4, with unresolved D. The CDR3 runs 12 residues. The ends were cut back, 6 bases at V and 6 bases at J, with 9 bases in the middle. The germline V gene encodes CDR1 WSHSY and CDR2 SAAADI.

The V and J genes are TRBV30 and TRBJ2-3; perhaps TRBD1 as D (6 bases). CDR1 is GTSNPN and CDR2 is SVGIG in the germline V gene (reference sequence). V lost 5 bases and J lost 5, with 14 bases in between. The CDR3 extends over 13 amino acids. This CDR3 reads CAWARGAGDTQYF. Written as DNA, the CDR3 is TGTGCCTGGGCCAGGGGCGCGGGAGATACGCAGTATTTT.

This chain connects TRBV29-1 to TRBJ2-1; the D gene is possibly TRBD1 (7 bases). The germline V gene has CDR1 SQVTM and CDR2 ANQGSEA. CDR3 length: 14 amino acids. DNA of the CDR3: TGCAGGAGGAGGGGGAACAGGGGTGGGAATGAGCAGTTCTTC. It is translated as CRRRGNRGGNEQFF.

This clone was recorded once. A read error may explain this, as a much larger clone is one base away. This same CDR3 is encoded by further DNA sequences in the sample. The V and J genes are TRBV9 and TRBJ2-3; D is possibly TRBD2 (5 bases). The CDR3 runs 14 residues. Germline V CDR1 and CDR2: SGDLS, YYNGEE. Trimming removed 2 bases at V and 0 bases at J, with 7 bases between. CDR3 residues: CASSVGGSTDTQYF. CDR3 DNA: TGTGCCAGCAGCGTTGGCGGGAGCACAGATACGCAGTATTTT.

The gene calls are TRBV11-2 and TRBJ2-3; D gene unclear. Germline V gene data show CDR1 as SGHAT and CDR2 as FQNNGV. The CDR3 has 15 residues. Between the trimmed V and J ends, which lost 3 bases and 0 bases, there was a span of 10 bases. The CDR3 protein is CASSFNPSSTDTQYF. Written as DNA, the CDR3 is TGTGCCAGCAGCTTCAACCCGTCTAGCACAGATACGCAGTATTTT.

The chain is built from TRBV27 and TRBJ2-3; possibly TRBD1 or TRBD2 for D (5 bases each). The CDR3 loop spans 17 amino acids. Germline V gene sequence: CDR1 MNHEY, CDR2 SMNVEV (reference sequence). Trimming pared 4 bases from V and 2 bases from J, leaving 19 bases between. The CDR3 nucleotides read TGTGCCAGCAGTTGGGCAATGGGGGAAGCGGCCACAGATACGCAGTATTTT. The encoded protein is CASSWAMGEAATDTQYF.

The V gene is TRBV5-1, the J gene TRBJ2-7, with 7 bases matching TRBD2. CDR1 SGHRS and CDR2 YFSETQ come from the germline V gene. This CDR3 contains 12 residues. Losses at the gene ends were 3 bases for V and 3 bases for J; bases not matched to a gene: 0. CDR3 sequence: CASSWTSYEQYF. The CDR3 nucleotides are TGCGCCAGCAGCTGGACTAGCTACGAGCAGTACTTC.

V is TRBV4-3 and J is TRBJ2-3; TRBD2 matches 8 bases. This CDR3 comprises 13 residues. Germline loops: CDR1 LGHNA, CDR2 YSLEER. V lost 3 bases to trimming and J lost 5 bases; unmatched junction nucleotides: 1. The CDR3 DNA sequence: TGCGCCAGCAGCCAGCTAGCGGGAGATACGCAGTATTTT. Protein product: CASSQLAGDTQYF.

In regard to this clone: Other DNA sequences in the same sample also yield this CDR3. The DNA for the CDR3 is TGTGCCAGCAGTTTAATCGGGGGGAACACTGAAGCTTTCTTT. This translates into CASSLIGGNTEAFF. The chain uses TRBV28 and TRBJ1-1; TRBD1 is a possible D gene (5 bases). V was shortened by 2 bases and J by 1 base, with 8 bases between the two germline ends. Germline V gene sequence: CDR1 MDHEN, CDR2 SYDVKM. The CDR3 has 14 residues.

V and J are TRBV7-8 and TRBJ2-7; tentatively, D is TRBD2 (6 bases). The V and J ends lost 4 bases and 3 bases respectively, with 16 bases between them. The germline V gene encodes CDR1 SGHVS and CDR2 FQNEAQ. This CDR3 comprises 15 residues. The CDR3 DNA sequence: TGTGCCAGCAGCTCTAAGGCTAGCGTATACTACGAGCAGTACTTC. Its translation is CASSSKASVYYEQYF.

The rearrangement uses TRBV11-3 and TRBJ2-1; D unresolved. The V gene lost 0 bases and the J gene lost 10 bases, with 7 bases spanning the gap. The CDR3 is made up of 12 amino acids. Germline V lookup: CDR1 SGHNT, CDR2 YENEEA. The CDR3 DNA is TGTGCCAGCAGCTTAGATCCCCGGGAGCAGTTCTTC. Protein sequence: CASSLDPREQFF.

The V and J genes are TRBV7-9 and TRBJ2-2; D is undetermined. This CDR3 spans 12 amino acids. Trimming left V 5 bases short and J 3 bases short, with 4 bases between. CDR1 and CDR2 (germline): SEHNR, FQNEAQ (reference sequence). The CDR3 reads CASSGDTGELFF. In nucleotides, the CDR3 is TGTGCCAGCAGCGGGGACACCGGGGAGCTGTTTTTT.

The chain carries TRBV10-1 and TRBJ2-2, with TRBD2 matching over 10 bases. With V trimmed by 7 bases and J by 4 bases, 9 bases remained unmatched. Germline V gene lookup returns CDR1 WNHNN and CDR2 SYGVQD (reference sequence). The CDR3 contains 16 residues. CDR3 protein: CASKSGRGVGTGELFF. In DNA, the CDR3 is TGCGCCAGCAAAAGCGGGAGGGGGGTCGGCACCGGGGAGCTGTTTTTT.

This clone has only one observation. This specimen includes other DNA sequences encoding the same CDR3. This rearrangement joins TRBV4-1 to TRBJ1-1; D is unclear. Germline V gene data show CDR1 as MGHRA and CDR2 as YSYEKL. V was cut by 1 base and J by 0 bases, with 6 bases left in between. This CDR3 has 14 amino acids. The CDR3 DNA is TGCGCCAGCAGCCAAGTAAGGGTGAACACTGAAGCTTTCTTT. Amino acids: CASSQVRVNTEAFF.

Regarding this clone: The same CDR3 can be traced to other DNA sequences in this sample. The chain carries TRBV27 and TRBJ2-7, with 8 bases lining up with TRBD1. This CDR3 is 14 amino acids long. Germline CDR1 and CDR2: MNHEY and SMNVEV (reference sequence). V was pared by 5 bases and J by 3 bases, with 6 bases of the junction left unmatched. CDR3 region: CASSPGTGFYEQYF. The CDR3 DNA reads as TGTGCCAGCAGTCCAGGGACAGGATTCTACGAGCAGTACTTC.

CDR3 region: CATSRVSWAVYNEQFF. The CDR3 DNA is TGTGCCACCAGCAGAGTCTCTTGGGCGGTTTACAATGAGCAGTTCTTC. The rearrangement links TRBV15 to TRBJ2-1; no reliable D call. Per germline, CDR1 LNHNV and CDR2 YYDKDF (reference sequence). V lost 1 base and J 4 bases, leaving 14 bases between the germline ends. CDR3 length: 16 amino acids.

The genes are TRBV7-6 and TRBJ1-1, with a weak D call TRBD1 (5 bases). Trimming removed 6 bases from V and 0 bases from J, with 14 bases in between. Germline V gene lookup returns CDR1 SGHVS and CDR2 FNYEAQ. The CDR3 is 15 residues long. The CDR3 sequence is CASSPSAGLNTEAFF. DNA for the CDR3: TGTGCCAGCAGTCCAAGCGCGGGGCTGAACACTGAAGCTTTCTTT. Filled out from reference TRBV7-6 and TRBJ1-1, the complete variable domain reads GAGVSQSPRYKVTKRGQDVALRCDPISGHVSLYWYRQALGQGPEFLTYFNYEAQQDKSGLPNDRFSAERPEGSISTLTIQRTEQRDSAMYRCASSPSAGLNTEAFFGQGTRLTVV.

The chain uses TRBV19 and TRBJ2-4; TRBD1 aligns across 8 bases. From germline, CDR1 is LNHDA and CDR2 SQIVND (reference sequence). The CDR3 totals 12 residues. The junction had 3 bases not matched to a gene; V was cut back by 5 bases and J by 9 bases. The CDR3 DNA reads as TGTGCCAGTAGTGACAGGGGTTCCATTCAGTACTTC. The encoded protein is CASSDRGSIQYF. Full variable domain (outside the CDR3, taken from reference TRBV19 and TRBJ2-4): DGGITQSPKYLFRKEGQNVTLSCEQNLNHDAMYWYRQDPGQGLRLIYYSQIVNDFQKGDIAEGYSVSREKKESFPLTVTSAQKNPTAFYLCASSDRGSIQYFGAGTRLSVL.

The rearrangement uses TRBV13 and TRBJ2-1; 9 bases are shared with TRBD2. J was trimmed by 8 bases and V by 4 bases; bases with no gene match: 12. The CDR3 consists of 16 residues. The V gene's germline CDR1 is PRHDT and CDR2 FYEKMQ (reference sequence). The CDR3 DNA follows: TGTGCCAGCAGCTCCGACGCTAGCGGCGGGGGGGATGAGCAGTTCTTC. This translates into CASSSDASGGGDEQFF.

This clone came up a few times. CDR3 nucleotide sequence: TGTGCCAGCAACAACCAAGGACTTGAAAAACTGTTTTTT. Its translation is CASNNQGLEKLFF. This sequence joins TRBV7-9 and TRBJ1-4; no reliable D call. Germline CDR1 SEHNR, CDR2 FQNEAQ (reference sequence). V lost 7 bases and J 7 bases, leaving 13 bases between the germline ends. The CDR3 extends over 13 amino acids.

For this clone: A read error may explain this, as a much larger clone is one base away. The V call is TRBV6-5, the J call TRBJ2-5; the D is unclear. The V end was cut by 6 bases, the J end by 5 bases, with 7 bases between. Germline loops: CDR1 MNHEY, CDR2 SVGAGI. The CDR3 spans 11 residues. CDR3 bases: TGTGCCAGCAGATTAGGGGAGACCCAGTACTTC. The encoded protein is CASRLGETQYF.

The chain couples TRBV9 to TRBJ1-2, with 7 bases lining up with TRBD1. This CDR3 has 14 residues. Germline V gives CDR1 SGDLS, CDR2 YYNGEE. J gave up 6 bases and V 0 bases, and 5 bases lay outside the gene matches. The CDR3 sequence is CASSVALTGDGYTF. The CDR3 DNA is TGTGCCAGCAGCGTAGCTCTCACAGGGGATGGCTACACCTTC. Full variable domain (outside the CDR3, taken from reference TRBV9 and TRBJ1-2): DSGVTQTPKHLITATGQRVTLRCSPRSGDLSVYWYQQSLDQGLQFLIQYYNGEERAKGNILERFSAQQFPDLHSELNLSSLELGDSALYFCASSVALTGDGYTFGSGTRLTVV.